The following is a TCR beta chain sequence with its context. Its cognate antigen has yet to be identified. This sample was taken from a study of cytomegalovirus exposure and HLA in healthy donors (dated by TCRdb to 2017 to 2019). For the study in its entirety: In an earlier analysis of 550 to 750 of the donors, approximately 300 Gb of sequence data and 100 million or so unique TCR beta sequences from about 190 million T cells were reported. An early release covering approximately 600 HLA-typed donors comprised roughly 300 gigabases of sequencing data and around 85 million unique TCR sequences. Of the 350 to 450 genotyped donors, 65% to 90% were placed in the genetic ancestry cluster associated with self-reported Caucasian donors. The study aimed to test whether signatures of past pathogen exposure could be identified by cataloging public T cell receptors. The T cell repertoires of around 670 subjects were profiled by immunosequencing and related to cytomegalovirus serostatus. In addition to the first cohort of around 670 subjects, a separate validation cohort of 120 different subjects was used. The study combined high-throughput TCR immunosequencing, statistical association of individual TCRs with disease status, and machine learning to predict cytomegalovirus infection status. A later analysis re-examined previously published TCR beta repertoires from hundreds of donors and added high-resolution HLA genotyping to investigate patterns of TCR occurrence. The later analysis used no new phenotypic data to find candidate immune exposures, relying instead on TCR beta sequences and their occurrence across donors. In an earlier analysis of 500 to 650 of the donors, high-throughput TCR beta sequencing was used to judge whether each TCR beta V gene segment behaved as functional or pseudogenic. Alongside the repertoire data, information on donor age, sex, ethnicity and CMV serostatus was compiled. A later genetic analysis took genome-wide SNP genotypes for about 55% of the 666 donors and used that subset as a discovery cohort. Every repertoire in the discovery cohort had been generated on one and the same sequencing platform. Class I and class II HLA loci were covered by the typing at four-digit resolution. Typing coverage varied by locus: about 629-630 donors for A, B, C, DRB1 and DQB1; 522 for DQA1; 600 to 610 for DPA1; some 470 for DPB1. Roughly five DR-DQ haplotypes were handled as single units for association and clustering, since linkage in the cohort was strong. Across some 400 genotyped donors of the cohort, an average of about 240,000 unique TCR beta nucleotide sequences per donor were sequenced, and roughly 18% of those sequences were non-productive.

The cohort comprised approximately 700 healthy bone marrow donors. Cohort members were all nominally healthy when sampled, although unrecorded immune exposures were likely present. The donor was CMV seronegative and belonged to the group of over 300 seronegative cohort members. Every donor gave a peripheral blood sample, and the peripheral blood mononuclear cells from that sample were used for TCR beta sequencing. Genomic DNA extraction from the blood cell samples was performed with the Qiagen DNeasy Blood Extraction Kit. The CDR3 spans 9 residues, from the cysteine through the phenylalanine. Of the read, only the CDR3 DNA is kept; its 27 bases are in frame from base 1. Trimming costs V 11 bases and J 11 bases, and their ends lie 12 bases apart. From the germline V gene, CDR1 is MDHEN and CDR2 is SYDVKM. The library was built by means of the immunoSEQ multiplex PCR assay. A mixture of 60 forward primers for TCR Vbeta segments and 13 reverse primers for TCR Jbeta segments was used in the multiplex PCR. The CDR3 region of rearranged TCR beta genes was amplified from genomic DNA by a multiplex PCR assay. Amplified TCR beta libraries were sequenced as 87-base-pair reads on the Illumina HiSeq System. For the original study's pipeline: A later analysis tallied about 77 million unique TCR beta chains across the 666 repertoires, and about 12 million of those chains were shared by two or more donors. Raw reads were error-corrected and collapsed into unique sequences with a nearest-neighbor algorithm that merged closely related sequences to remove PCR and sequencing errors. Alignment of CDR3 sequences to IMGT reference sequences was used to assign V, D and J gene segments. For a sequence to be retained, at least a six-nucleotide match to both a V gene segment and a J gene segment was required. A rearrangement counted as productive if the CDR3 had no stop codons and remained in frame with V and J, and every other rearrangement counted as non-productive. CDR3 was defined according to IMGT convention as the region running from the second conserved V-encoded cysteine to the conserved J-encoded phenylalanine. Sequences without an unambiguous match to a single V gene segment were excluded from the earlier analysis of approximately 560 of the donors. An earlier analysis of approximately 590 of the donors classified V segments as functional when productive rearrangements were above 56.7% and as segregating when the standard deviation between donors was above 5%. A statistical classification framework was built to diagnose cytomegalovirus status from the catalog of TCR beta chain sequences. V and J gene assignment, in a later analysis, came from comparing TCR nucleotide sequences with IMGT/GENE-DB human TR gene sequences. In a later analysis, CDR3 sequences and most-parsimonious VDJ recombination scenarios were assigned using the TCRdist pipeline. A later analysis defined each TCR beta chain by its CDR3 amino acid sequence plus V-gene family, and excluded reads lacking a unique V-gene family. As a way to deal with suspected cross-contamination and a sequencing artifact, a later analysis dropped 592 nucleotide sequences that were highly shared and had low generation probability. For each public chain, a later analysis derived a clonal expansion index from normalized ranks of inferred template counts within each repertoire. A later analysis computed generation probabilities with a VDJ recombination model fitted to out-of-frame rearrangements, and checked the results against IGoR. In a later analysis, TCR-TCR, TCR-HLA and TCR-CMV co-occurrence was scored with hypergeometric tests, and a repertoire-size bias correction was applied to TCR pairs. A later analysis estimated false discovery rates by permuting HLA or CMV assignments 20 times. In a later analysis, co-occurring TCRs were grouped using DBSCAN, and TCRdist sequence similarity was added for clustering within HLA-allele-positive subsets. For co-occurrence clustering, repertoires with fewer than 30,000 or more than 120,000 public chains were excluded, along with four or five repertoires with anomalous nucleotide sharing. TCRdb limited this immuneACCESS table to in-frame rearrangements with V and J called. A share of clones is missing; checked studies link under half to unresolved V genes, and the rest is unexplained. The DNA was the basis for D and trimming; V, J and clone size are from that table. The sample's clone listing holds 170,000 or so clones. The biggest ten clones account for roughly 2% of the sample.

Beyond this particular receptor, the publication reports: In a later analysis, HLA-associated TCR beta chains were found to be more clonally expanded and to have lower generation probabilities than equally common non-associated chains. Because HLA typing was missing for some donors at each locus, association tests included only the typed subset. Because counts were too low, about 17 rarely observed V segments, including chromosome 9 orphons, were excluded from the earlier analysis of 587 of the donors. In a later genetic analysis, fewer N-insertions in productive TCRs were reported among donors in an Asian-associated ancestry cluster than the 666-donor mean. In vitro tests confirmed that a few of the cytomegalovirus-associated TCR beta chains recognize cytomegalovirus antigens. Broadly in line with IMGT annotations, most TCR beta V segments showed up in productive rearrangements about 87% or about 30% of the time in an earlier analysis of about 500 of the donors. In a later analysis, more than 15,000 TCR beta sequences were associated with specific HLA alleles at a false discovery rate of 0.05. It was suggested by the authors that the approach could potentially be generalized to other disease states and immunological phenotypes. Because the 87-base-pair reads could not distinguish some IMGT-functional V segments, including TRBV6-2 and TRBV6-3, those segments were excluded. A later analysis found that TCR association rates varied across HLA loci, with DRB1 alleles showing the most associated TCRs and HLA-C alleles the fewest. Across donors, most TCR sequences were observed very rarely, whereas some public TCRs were present in many individuals. The cohort was sequenced for TCR beta chains only, and without alpha or paired-chain data the features that could be detected were limited. The classifier was reported to diagnose cytomegalovirus status with high specificity and sensitivity in both the original and validation cohorts. An association between a missense DCLRE1C variant and V-gene and J-gene trimming of TCR beta chains was found in a later genetic analysis and replicated in an independent cohort. A cluster of highly shared sequence variants was judged likely to represent a technical artifact of the sequencing pipeline. The only immune exposure information available for the cohort was CMV serostatus. Linkage disequilibrium might explain the correlated functional status among segregating V segments, but an unknown experimental factor could not be ruled out. Roughly uniform sequencing depth across donors was assumed in presence/absence analyses, although this assumption may not hold. The study gave a list of some 150 TCR beta chains associated with cytomegalovirus. A further reported finding was that TCR beta sequences accurately predicted the HLA-A and HLA-B alleles for most subjects in the first cohort. A later analysis found that most CMV-associated TCR beta chains appeared HLA-restricted, with HLA associations seemingly driven largely by CMV exposure. Assigning TCR associations to individual alleles was difficult when HLA alleles, especially DR and DQ, strongly co-occurred. A later analysis reported that several top co-occurrence clusters appeared linked to parvovirus B19, influenza, CMV and Epstein-Barr virus.

Sequencing was done on a sample of PBMCs. The rearranged segments are TRBV28 and TRBJ2-5; TRBD2 might be the D gene, on 5 matching bases. The TCR was taken from a man aged 30-40 years in good health and CMV-seronegative. The CDR3 corresponds to CAVRTQQYF. Here is the DNA: TGTGCCGTTCGGACTCAGCAGTACTTC.